A selection of T cell receptor beta chains follows, all from one sample in a study of blood T cell repertoires in COVID-19. Clones were read by immunoSEQ multiplex PCR, and TCRdb kept only the in-frame ones, dropping some. Seen here are approximately 120,000 clones, 75% to 85% observed once, and the top ten hold roughly 4%. Sequencing was carried out using peripheral blood. Source of these receptors: a woman aged 45-60 years with acute or convalescent COVID-19. Each CDR3 is given with its conserved first and last residue. Each record gives: J gene, D gene, clone size, V gene, CDR3 protein, CDR3 DNA. The D gene is left open where the match is weak. Expanded clones get a size class; other rows say once, few or many, or leave the size out.

j_gene: TRBJ2-2
d_gene: TRBD2
abundance: NA
v_gene: TRBV7-8
CDR3aa: CASSPQVLTSLNTGELFF
CDR3nt: TGTGCCAGCAGCCCGCAGGTTCTGACTAGCCTGAACACCGGGGAGCTGTTTTTT

j_gene: TRBJ1-3
d_gene: NA
abundance: NA
v_gene: TRBV19
CDR3aa: CASSILTGNTIYF
CDR3nt: TGTGCCAGTAGTATCCTAACTGGAAACACCATATATTTT

j_gene: TRBJ2-5
d_gene: NA
abundance: NA
v_gene: TRBV3-1/TRBV3-2
CDR3aa: CASSQGSVRRKTQYF
CDR3nt: TGTGCCAGCAGCCAGGGTAGCGTGAGAAGGAAGACCCAGTACTTC

j_gene: TRBJ1-5
d_gene: TRBD1
abundance: NA
v_gene: TRBV19
CDR3aa: CASSPAGQGIYSNQPQHF
CDR3nt: TGTGCCAGTAGCCCTGCGGGACAGGGAATCTATAGCAATCAGCCCCAGCATTTT

j_gene: TRBJ1-5
d_gene: NA
abundance: NA
v_gene: TRBV6-6
CDR3aa: CASSLAEGTYQPQHF
CDR3nt: TGTGCCAGCAGCCTAGCCGAGGGCACCTATCAGCCCCAGCATTTT

j_gene: TRBJ2-7
d_gene: NA
abundance: NA
v_gene: TRBV29-1
CDR3aa: CSATGLLGDEQYF
CDR3nt: TGCAGCGCAACGGGACTTCTGGGGGACGAGCAGTACTTC

j_gene: TRBJ1-1
d_gene: TRBD1
abundance: NA
v_gene: TRBV29-1
CDR3aa: CSVVIVQGDTEAFF
CDR3nt: TGCAGCGTTGTGATTGTCCAGGGGGACACTGAAGCTTTCTTT

j_gene: TRBJ2-2
d_gene: NA
abundance: NA
v_gene: TRBV2
CDR3aa: CASSENGADTGELFF
CDR3nt: TGTGCCAGCAGTGAAAATGGGGCTGACACCGGGGAGCTGTTTTTT

j_gene: TRBJ1-5
d_gene: NA
abundance: NA
v_gene: TRBV7-9
CDR3aa: CASSFLTENQPQHF
CDR3nt: TGTGCCAGCAGCTTTCTTACGGAGAATCAGCCCCAGCATTTT

j_gene: TRBJ2-7
d_gene: NA
abundance: NA
v_gene: TRBV18
CDR3aa: CASSPIAGPSSYEQYF
CDR3nt: TGTGCCAGCTCACCTATTGCAGGGCCCAGCTCCTACGAGCAGTACTTC

j_gene: TRBJ2-2
d_gene: TRBD1
abundance: NA
v_gene: TRBV27
CDR3aa: CASSLGQGRTGELFF
CDR3nt: TGTGCCAGCAGTTTGGGACAGGGGAGGACCGGGGAGCTGTTTTTT

j_gene: TRBJ2-7
d_gene: NA
abundance: NA
v_gene: TRBV5-1
CDR3aa: CASSLGGASYEQYF
CDR3nt: TGCGCCAGCAGCTTAGGGGGGGCGTCCTACGAGCAGTACTTC

j_gene: TRBJ2-7
d_gene: TRBD1
abundance: NA
v_gene: TRBV2
CDR3aa: CASSELGTGLPYEQYF
CDR3nt: TGTGCCAGCAGTGAATTAGGGACAGGGTTACCCTACGAGCAGTACTTC

j_gene: TRBJ2-5
d_gene: NA
abundance: once
v_gene: TRBV5-1
CDR3aa: CASGESSQETQYF
CDR3nt: TGCGCCAGCGGAGAGAGTTCCCAAGAGACCCAGTACTTC

j_gene: TRBJ1-5
d_gene: TRBD1
abundance: few
v_gene: TRBV30
CDR3aa: CAWSVAGGPYSNQPQHF
CDR3nt: TGTGCCTGGAGTGTCGCAGGGGGACCATATAGCAATCAGCCCCAGCATTTT

j_gene: TRBJ2-1
d_gene: TRBD2
abundance: NA
v_gene: TRBV5-4
CDR3aa: CASSLRTSGNNEQFF
CDR3nt: TGTGCCAGCAGCTTGAGGACTAGCGGGAACAATGAGCAGTTCTTC

j_gene: TRBJ2-7
d_gene: TRBD1
abundance: few
v_gene: TRBV12-3/TRBV12-4
CDR3aa: CASRSGTGEGQYF
CDR3nt: TGTGCCAGCAGGTCCGGGACAGGGGAAGGGCAGTACTTC

j_gene: TRBJ2-5
d_gene: NA
abundance: NA
v_gene: TRBV20-1
CDR3aa: CSASKGGTETQYF
CDR3nt: TGCAGTGCTAGTAAGGGGGGGACGGAGACCCAGTACTTC

j_gene: TRBJ2-1
d_gene: NA
abundance: NA
v_gene: TRBV5-5
CDR3aa: CASSQTMTSSSYNEQFF
CDR3nt: TGTGCCAGCAGCCAAACCATGACTTCGAGCTCCTACAATGAGCAGTTCTTC

j_gene: TRBJ1-1
d_gene: TRBD1
abundance: NA
v_gene: TRBV11-2
CDR3aa: CASSFRLGQGNTEAFF
CDR3nt: TGTGCCAGCAGCTTCCGGCTCGGACAGGGTAACACTGAAGCTTTCTTT

j_gene: TRBJ2-1
d_gene: NA
abundance: NA
v_gene: TRBV28
CDR3aa: CASSLQEGGQFF
CDR3nt: TGTGCCAGCAGTTTACAAGAAGGCGGGCAGTTCTTC

j_gene: TRBJ2-3
d_gene: TRBD2
abundance: NA
v_gene: TRBV5-6
CDR3aa: CASSSGLAGADTQYF
CDR3nt: TGTGCCAGCAGCTCCGGACTAGCGGGGGCAGATACGCAGTATTTT

j_gene: TRBJ1-3
d_gene: NA
abundance: NA
v_gene: TRBV30
CDR3aa: CAWSVWSGDGNTIYF
CDR3nt: TGTGCCTGGAGTGTCTGGTCGGGGGATGGAAACACCATATATTTT

j_gene: TRBJ1-5
d_gene: NA
abundance: NA
v_gene: TRBV24-1
CDR3aa: CATSDNRISNQPQHF
CDR3nt: TGTGCCACCAGTGACAACAGGATTAGCAATCAGCCCCAGCATTTT

j_gene: TRBJ1-2
d_gene: NA
abundance: NA
v_gene: TRBV3-1/TRBV3-2
CDR3aa: CASSQREPNYGYTF
CDR3nt: TGTGCCAGCAGCCAACGGGAGCCTAACTATGGCTACACCTTC

j_gene: TRBJ1-1
d_gene: NA
abundance: NA
v_gene: TRBV27
CDR3aa: CASSLSRFGTEAFF
CDR3nt: TGTGCCAGCAGTTTAAGCCGGTTCGGCACTGAAGCTTTCTTT

j_gene: TRBJ2-1
d_gene: NA
abundance: NA
v_gene: TRBV10-3
CDR3aa: CAISDRGAHNEQFF
CDR3nt: TGTGCCATCAGTGACCGGGGGGCTCACAATGAGCAGTTCTTC

j_gene: TRBJ2-2
d_gene: NA
abundance: NA
v_gene: TRBV6-6
CDR3aa: CASTRLSNGELFF
CDR3nt: TGTGCCAGCACCCGATTGAGTAACGGGGAGCTGTTTTTT

j_gene: TRBJ1-1
d_gene: NA
abundance: NA
v_gene: TRBV7-8
CDR3aa: CASSLGGTHEAFF
CDR3nt: TGTGCCAGCAGCTTAGGAGGGACACATGAAGCTTTCTTT

j_gene: TRBJ2-7
d_gene: NA
abundance: few
v_gene: TRBV4-1
CDR3aa: CASSSARDTRYEQYF
CDR3nt: TGCGCCAGCAGCTCAGCCCGCGACACGCGCTACGAGCAGTACTTC

j_gene: TRBJ1-2
d_gene: TRBD1
abundance: NA
v_gene: TRBV28
CDR3aa: CAIFRDSYGYTF
CDR3nt: TGTGCCATCTTCCGGGACAGCTATGGCTACACCTTC

j_gene: TRBJ1-2
d_gene: NA
abundance: few
v_gene: TRBV2
CDR3aa: CASSEQGYGYTF
CDR3nt: TGTGCCAGCAGTGAACAGGGCTATGGCTACACCTTC

j_gene: TRBJ1-2
d_gene: NA
abundance: NA
v_gene: TRBV10-2
CDR3aa: CASSESRTNYGYTF
CDR3nt: TGCGCCAGCAGTGAGTCGAGGACTAACTATGGCTACACCTTC

j_gene: TRBJ2-2
d_gene: TRBD1
abundance: NA
v_gene: TRBV27
CDR3aa: CASSLEPTGANTGELFF
CDR3nt: TGTGCCAGCAGTTTAGAGCCTACAGGGGCCAACACCGGGGAGCTGTTTTTT

j_gene: TRBJ1-2
d_gene: TRBD1
abundance: NA
v_gene: TRBV2
CDR3aa: CASSLDRGGYTF
CDR3nt: TGTGCCAGCAGTCTTGACAGGGGAGGCTACACCTTC

j_gene: TRBJ2-1
d_gene: NA
abundance: NA
v_gene: TRBV11-3
CDR3aa: CASSLVGTIRNNEQFF
CDR3nt: TGTGCCAGCAGCTTAGTCGGAACTATCCGTAACAATGAGCAGTTCTTC

j_gene: TRBJ2-3
d_gene: TRBD2
abundance: NA
v_gene: TRBV11-2
CDR3aa: CASSLGASGADTQYF
CDR3nt: TGTGCCAGCAGCTTAGGGGCTAGCGGGGCAGATACGCAGTATTTT

j_gene: TRBJ1-5
d_gene: TRBD1
abundance: NA
v_gene: TRBV28
CDR3aa: CASSLIQGARQPQHF
CDR3nt: TGTGCCAGCAGTTTGATACAGGGGGCGCGACAGCCCCAGCATTTT

j_gene: TRBJ1-1
d_gene: NA
abundance: NA
v_gene: TRBV9
CDR3aa: CASSVTAMNTEAFF
CDR3nt: TGTGCCAGCAGCGTGACAGCCATGAACACTGAAGCTTTCTTT

j_gene: TRBJ2-7
d_gene: NA
abundance: NA
v_gene: TRBV13
CDR3aa: CASSPRDTLYEQYF
CDR3nt: TGTGCCAGCAGTCCCCGGGACACCCTTTACGAGCAGTACTTC

j_gene: TRBJ1-5
d_gene: TRBD1
abundance: few
v_gene: TRBV28
CDR3aa: CASSFGQGFQPQHF
CDR3nt: TGTGCCAGCAGTTTCGGACAGGGGTTTCAGCCCCAGCATTTT

j_gene: TRBJ2-2
d_gene: NA
abundance: NA
v_gene: TRBV4-2
CDR3aa: CASSPRLDTGELFF
CDR3nt: TGTGCCAGCAGCCCTCGACTCGACACCGGGGAGCTGTTTTTT

j_gene: TRBJ1-4
d_gene: TRBD1
abundance: NA
v_gene: TRBV29-1
CDR3aa: CSADLGTGAVKLFF
CDR3nt: TGCAGCGCTGACCTCGGGACAGGGGCTGTAAAACTGTTTTTT

j_gene: TRBJ1-4
d_gene: NA
abundance: NA
v_gene: TRBV2
CDR3aa: CASSGEGEKLFF
CDR3nt: TGTGCCAGCAGTGGGGAGGGTGAAAAACTGTTTTTT

j_gene: TRBJ2-3
d_gene: TRBD2
abundance: NA
v_gene: TRBV10-2
CDR3aa: CASRSQTRTSGRTDTQYF
CDR3nt: TGCGCCAGCAGAAGCCAAACCCGGACTAGCGGACGCACAGATACGCAGTATTTT

j_gene: TRBJ2-2
d_gene: TRBD1
abundance: once
v_gene: TRBV6-5
CDR3aa: CASSPRQGMTGELFF
CDR3nt: TGTGCCAGCAGTCCCCGACAGGGTATGACCGGGGAGCTGTTTTTT

j_gene: TRBJ1-2
d_gene: TRBD1
abundance: NA
v_gene: TRBV14
CDR3aa: CASSLAPGTGKKYYGYTF
CDR3nt: TGTGCCAGCAGCCTAGCGCCCGGGACAGGGAAAAAATACTATGGCTACACCTTC

j_gene: TRBJ2-1
d_gene: NA
abundance: once
v_gene: TRBV11-2
CDR3aa: CASSLGTYNEQFF
CDR3nt: TGTGCCAGCAGCTTAGGTACCTACAATGAGCAGTTCTTC

j_gene: TRBJ1-2
d_gene: NA
abundance: NA
v_gene: TRBV29-1
CDR3aa: CSVERWVRGDYGYTF
CDR3nt: TGCAGCGTTGAAAGATGGGTACGGGGGGACTATGGCTACACCTTC

j_gene: TRBJ2-3
d_gene: TRBD2
abundance: NA
v_gene: TRBV11-2
CDR3aa: CASSSLTGLADHTDTQYF
CDR3nt: TGTGCCAGCAGCTCCCTAACTGGACTAGCGGACCACACAGATACGCAGTATTTT

j_gene: TRBJ2-7
d_gene: NA
abundance: NA
v_gene: TRBV2
CDR3aa: CASSVVTGFSYEQYF
CDR3nt: TGTGCCAGCAGTGTAGTAACAGGGTTCTCCTACGAGCAGTACTTC

j_gene: TRBJ2-5
d_gene: TRBD2
abundance: NA
v_gene: TRBV7-7
CDR3aa: CASSLRTSGAGWQETQYF
CDR3nt: TGTGCTAGCAGCTTACGGACTAGCGGGGCCGGGTGGCAAGAGACCCAGTACTTC